The clone carrying this T cell receptor (beta chain) was found once. Its cognate antigen is unknown. Without the conserved terminal phenylalanine or tryptophan, this CDR3 likely stems from a read error. Time point here: patch test 1, 2 weeks after DPC sensitization. Documented treatment: therapeutic diphenylcyclopropenone sensitization with weekly scalp DPC. Patch tests were applied only after blood draws. As originally analysed: Sample-level TCR yields exhibited a median of about 91,000, with a range of about 20,000 to 750,000. In TCRdb, the RACE reads were re-called with MiXCR into one record per CDR3 protein. These V and J calls derive from TCRdb rather than the authors' analysis. The sample holds a few hundred thousand distinct CDR3 sequences, approximately 4.4% seen once. The sample originates from a study of human T cells and chemical hapten exposure. Study in general: Across the whole study, which lasted about 6 months, patients were given diphenylcyclopropenone on the scalp once a week. Regarding the study as a whole: TCRs above 1 in 1000 frequency did not change with DPC sensitization.

The CDR3 contains 16 residues. Germline loops: CDR1 LGHDT, CDR2 YNNKEL (reference sequence). V lost 0 bases, J lost 10 bases, and 12 bases stayed unmatched. The rearrangement joins TRBV3-1 to TRBJ1-1; 9 nucleotides agree with TRBD1. The sample here was whole blood, taken in connection with sensitization to the hapten diphenylcyclopropenone (DPC). The TCR comes from a woman aged 50 to 65 with alopecia areata. Some clones in this sample may be carry-over from other donors' samples. The DNA of the CDR3 is TGTGCCAGCAGCCAAGAGACGGGGACAGGGAAAATAGGAGCTTTCTAT. It specifies CASSQETGTGKIGAFY.